Below are 22 T cell receptor beta chains sequenced from a single sample in a study of blood T cell repertoires in COVID-19 (dated by TCRdb to 2020 to 2021). Preparation of the library involved the immunoSEQ multiplex PCR assay. TCRdb's version of the immuneACCESS table is confined to in-frame rearrangements and falls short of the full clone set. An unresolved V gene accounts for under half of the shortfall where checked; the remainder is of unknown origin. The sample table lists a few hundred thousand clones, approximately 85% of them with a count of one. 5.1% of the sample is in the top ten clones. Sequenced: peripheral blood. These receptors were taken from a man aged 45-65 years with active or convalescent COVID-19.

The gene calls are TRBV28 and TRBJ1-5; tentative D call: TRBD1 (5 bases). Trimming took off 6 bases at V and 4 bases at J, with 10 bases between the two ends. This CDR3 contains 13 residues. CDR1 is MDHEN, CDR2 SYDVKM, per germline. The CDR3 is CASRSQGNQPQHF. The CDR3 bases are TGTGCCAGCAGGTCTCAGGGAAATCAGCCCCAGCATTTT. Full variable domain (missing parts from reference TRBV28 and TRBJ1-5): DVKVTQSSRYLVKRTGEKVFLECVQDMDHENMFWYRQDPGLGLRLIYFSYDVKMKEKGDIPEGYSVSREKKERFSLILESASTNQTSMYLCASRSQGNQPQHFGDGTRLSIL.

The J gene is TRBJ1-2, the V gene TRBV14, with D maybe TRBD1 (6 bases). Trimming took off 1 base at V and 1 base at J, with 10 bases between the two ends. The CDR3 contains 15 residues. The germline CDR1 and CDR2 sequences are SGHDN and FVKESK. The CDR3 bases are TGTGCCAGCAGCCAAGCCCCAGGGGATAACTATGGCTACACCTTC. Translated, it gives CASSQAPGDNYGYTF.

There are a few counts of this clone. This CDR3 reads CASSSSTGGVELFF. CDR3 DNA sequence: TGCGCCAGCAGCTCAAGCACAGGGGGCGTTGAACTGTTTTTT. The gene calls are TRBV5-1 and TRBJ2-2; 9 positions match TRBD1. V lost 3 bases and J lost 14; bases outside the gene matches: 11. CDR3 length equals 14 residues. Germline lookup yields CDR1 SGHRS and CDR2 YFSETQ. Filled out from reference TRBV5-1 and TRBJ2-2, the complete variable domain reads KAGVTQTPRYLIKTRGQQVTLSCSPISGHRSVSWYQQTPGQGLQFLFEYFSETQRNKGNFPGRFSGRQFSNSRSEMNVSTLELGDSALYLCASSSSTGGVELFFGEGSRLTVL.

This clone was seen more than once but under ten times. This rearrangement joins TRBV10-3 to TRBJ1-2; TRBD1 matches 8 bases. Germline loops: CDR1 ENHRY, CDR2 SYGVKD. The V gene end was trimmed by 2 bases and the J gene end by 2 bases; junction bases not matched to a gene: 4. The CDR3 runs 15 residues. The CDR3, as DNA: TGTGCCATCAGTGAGACAGGACAGGGCAACTATGGCTACACCTTC. This encodes CAISETGQGNYGYTF.

The chain carries TRBV11-1 and TRBJ2-1; tentatively, D is TRBD1 (7 bases). Trimming left V 4 bases short and J 4 bases short, with 11 bases between. Germline V lookup: CDR1 SGHAT, CDR2 FQDESV (reference sequence). This CDR3 contains 14 residues. Here the CDR3 reads CASSWGDSYNEQFF. The CDR3 DNA reads TGTGCCAGCAGCTGGGGGGACAGTTACAATGAGCAGTTCTTC.

The chain combines TRBV7-8 with TRBJ1-2; a weak D match, TRBD1 (6 bases). The CDR3 consists of 15 residues. Deletions cut 1 base from V and 7 bases from J, with 16 bases between. Germline V gene sequence: CDR1 SGHVS, CDR2 FQNEAQ. The CDR3 DNA reads as TGTGCCAGCAGCTTAGGGTCCGGGGGGCTGGTTGGCTACACCTTC. Encoded protein: CASSLGSGGLVGYTF. The whole variable domain, remainder taken from reference TRBV7-8 and TRBJ1-2, is GAGVSQSPRYKVAKRGQDVALRCDPISGHVSLFWYQQALGQGPEFLTYFQNEAQLDKSGLPSDRFFAERPEGSVSTLKIQRTQQEDSAVYLCASSLGSGGLVGYTFGSGTRLTVV.

The chain recombines TRBV19 with TRBJ1-2; no clear D. Trimming removed 4 bases at V and 13 bases at J, with 16 bases between. The CDR3 covers 12 residues. The V gene's germline CDR1 is LNHDA and CDR2 SQIVND (reference sequence). CDR3 sequence: CASSNSQVPSTF. The CDR3 nucleotides are TGTGCCAGTAGTAACTCTCAGGTACCTTCCACCTTC. Full variable domain (remainder filled in from reference TRBV19 and TRBJ1-2): DGGITQSPKYLFRKEGQNVTLSCEQNLNHDAMYWYRQDPGQGLRLIYYSQIVNDFQKGDIAEGYSVSREKKESFPLTVTSAQKNPTAFYLCASSNSQVPSTFGSGTRLTVV.

The CDR3 DNA sequence: TGCAGCGTTGGGGACAGCCGAGACTATGGCTACACCTTC. The encoded protein is CSVGDSRDYGYTF. V and J are TRBV29-1 and TRBJ1-2; the match to TRBD1 covers 7 bases. CDR3 length: 13 amino acids. Germline CDR1 and CDR2: SQVTM and ANQGSEA. The V gene end was trimmed by 4 bases and the J gene end by 3 bases; junction bases not matched to a gene: 5.

This clone was seen a single time. The chain couples TRBV7-8 to TRBJ1-2; D gene uncertain. Germline V gives CDR1 SGHVS, CDR2 FQNEAQ. This CDR3 has 14 residues. V lost 0 bases and J lost 8, with 13 bases in between. CDR3 sequence reads: CASSLAGGLSGYTF. The CDR3 DNA sequence: TGTGCCAGCAGCTTAGCAGGCGGCCTGTCGGGCTACACCTTC.

The chain joins TRBV5-6 to TRBJ2-3, with TRBD2 matching over 8 bases. The CDR3 contains 15 residues. Losses at the gene ends were 2 bases for V and 0 bases for J; bases not matched to a gene: 2. Germline V gene lookup returns CDR1 SGHDT and CDR2 YYEEEE. CDR3 bases: TGTGCCAGCAGCTTCACGGGAGGGAGCACAGATACGCAGTATTTT. Its translation is CASSFTGGSTDTQYF.

The chain combines TRBV28 with TRBJ1-2, with 7 bases identical to TRBD1. Losses at the gene ends were 6 bases for V and 3 bases for J; bases not matched to a gene: 4. The CDR3 contains 13 residues. Germline CDR1 reads MDHEN; CDR2 reads SYDVKM. The CDR3 DNA is TGTGCCAGCAGGAACACAGGGGACTATGGCTACACCTTC. As protein: CASRNTGDYGYTF.

The chain recombines TRBV3-1 (or the pseudogene TRBV3-2) with TRBJ2-7; TRBD2 agrees at 10 bases. Germline CDR1 and CDR2: LGHDT and YNNKEL (reference sequence). Trimming at V came to 1 base and at J to 3 bases, leaving 3 bases not matched to a gene. This CDR3 spans 15 amino acids. CDR3 nucleotides: TGTGCCAGCAGCCAAGTTTCTAGCGGGAGCTACGAGCAGTACTTC. It is translated as CASSQVSSGSYEQYF.

This chain uses TRBV3-1 (or the pseudogene TRBV3-2) with TRBJ2-1, with 13 nucleotides matching TRBD2. Germline values: CDR1 LGHDT, CDR2 YNNKEL (reference sequence). V lost 11 bases to trimming and J lost 10 bases; unmatched junction nucleotides: 11. The CDR3 loop spans 14 amino acids. DNA of the CDR3: TGTGCCTCCAACCGGGGACTAGCGGGAAGGGAGCAGTTCTTC. It codes for CASNRGLAGREQFF.

The chain joins TRBV6-5 to TRBJ1-1; 7 bases agree with TRBD1. V shed 5 bases, J shed 3 bases, and the junction held 6 bases outside the gene matches. Germline lookup yields CDR1 MNHEY and CDR2 SVGAGI. This CDR3 contains 14 residues. The CDR3: CASSTTGSDTEAFF. Here the CDR3 DNA reads TGTGCCAGCAGTACGACAGGGTCGGACACTGAAGCTTTCTTT.

The V and J genes are TRBV29-1 and TRBJ2-7; 9 positions match TRBD1. The ends lost 6 bases at V and 4 bases at J; junction bases unmatched: 4. The germline gives CDR1 SQVTM, CDR2 ANQGSEA. This CDR3 is built from 12 residues. CDR3: CSVRDRVYEQYF. The CDR3 nucleotides are TGCAGCGTCCGGGACAGGGTATACGAGCAGTACTTC.

The chain uses TRBV2 and TRBJ2-1, with D possibly matching TRBD2 (5 bases). The CDR3 contains 14 residues. The V and J ends lost 2 bases and 5 bases respectively, with 10 bases between them. CDR1 SNHLY and CDR2 FYNNEI come from the germline V gene. CDR3 nucleotide sequence: TGTGCCAGCAGTGAATGGGGAGTAGACAATGAGCAGTTCTTC. It encodes CASSEWGVDNEQFF. Supplemented by reference TRBV2 and TRBJ2-1, the full variable domain reads EPEVTQTPSHQVTQMGQEVILRCVPISNHLYFYWYRQILGQKVEFLVSFYNNEISEKSEIFDDQFSVERPDGSNFTLKIRSTKLEDSAMYFCASSEWGVDNEQFFGPGTRLTVL.

This clone occurred once. The rearrangement links TRBV19 to TRBJ1-5; D possibly corresponds to TRBD1 (5 bases). Looked up from germline, CDR1 is LNHDA and CDR2 is SQIVND (reference sequence). Trimming took 4 bases from V and 7 from J, leaving 11 bases between them. This CDR3 comprises 13 residues. The chain's CDR3 is CASSTGRGQPQHF. As DNA, the CDR3 is TGTGCCAGTAGTACGGGGCGGGGCCAGCCCCAGCATTTT.

The genes are TRBV29-1 and TRBJ1-1; TRBD1 might be the D (5 bases). Germline V gene sequence: CDR1 SQVTM, CDR2 ANQGSEA. The V end was cut by 6 bases, the J end by 5 bases, with 16 bases between. The CDR3 sequence is 13 residues long. The CDR3 region has the DNA TGCAGCGTGAGTTCTTGGCAGGGTACTGAAGCTTTCTTT. Its translation is CSVSSWQGTEAFF.

This clone was counted many times. The V and J genes are TRBV11-2 and TRBJ1-3; D call uncertain. V was shortened by 5 bases and J by 5 bases, with 16 bases between the two germline ends. Germline V gene sequence: CDR1 SGHAT, CDR2 FQNNGV. The CDR3 runs 15 residues. CDR3 protein: CASSTSTGQRNTIYF. CDR3 in DNA: TGTGCCAGCAGCACCTCCACTGGGCAGCGAAACACCATATATTTT.

The chain carries TRBV3-1 (or the pseudogene TRBV3-2) and TRBJ2-5, with 10 bases that match TRBD1. CDR3 size: 15 residues. Germline CDR1 is LGHDT and CDR2 is YNNKEL (reference sequence). J was trimmed by 7 bases and V by 5 bases; bases with no gene match: 10. The CDR3, as DNA: TGTGCCAGCAGCTCCGGGACAGGGGACGTGGGGACCCAGTACTTC. It is translated as CASSSGTGDVGTQYF.

V gene TRBV2 combines with J gene TRBJ1-1; D remains unclear. CDR3 length: 13 amino acids. V was pared by 6 bases and J by 1 base, with 9 bases between. Germline-derived CDR1 and CDR2 are SNHLY and FYNNEI. The CDR3 reads CASRYNRNTEAFF. In nucleotides, the CDR3 is TGTGCCAGCAGGTATAACAGGAACACTGAAGCTTTCTTT.

The chain couples TRBV9 to TRBJ1-2, with D possibly being TRBD1 (5 bases). Trimming pared 3 bases from V and 4 bases from J, leaving 13 bases between. CDR3 length: 14 amino acids. Germline lookup yields CDR1 SGDLS and CDR2 YYNGEE. The CDR3 DNA follows: TGTGCCAGCAGCGCGCAAGCCCAGGGCTATGGCTACACCTTC. As protein: CASSAQAQGYGYTF.